The 10 T cell receptor beta chains listed next were all sequenced from one sample in a study of cytomegalovirus exposure and HLA in healthy donors. The PCR employed 60 Vbeta primers together with 13 Jbeta primers. Libraries were prepared by immunoSEQ multiplex PCR; TCRdb keeps only in-frame clonotypes and omits some of them. The table includes about 140,000 clones, about four fifths detected once. Sequenced input: PBMCs. The receptors come from a man between 18 and 29 years old in good health and CMV-seropositive.

The chain recombines TRBV6-5 with TRBJ1-1; D is unresolved. The CDR3 runs to 16 residues. Germline CDR1 reads MNHEY; CDR2 reads SVGAGI. V was pared by 0 bases and J by 0 bases, with 11 bases between. In nucleotides, the CDR3 is TGTGCCAGCAGTTACTCGGTTCTTAGTATGAACACTGAAGCTTTCTTT. Translated, it gives CASSYSVLSMNTEAFF.

This chain connects TRBV9 to TRBJ1-1; D uncertain. The CDR3 totals 17 residues. V shed 0 bases and J shed 2 bases, with 17 bases lying between them. Germline CDR1 reads SGDLS; CDR2 reads YYNGEE. The CDR3 DNA sequence: TGTGCCAGCAGCGTAGAAGAAACCACCTATACCAACACTGAAGCTTTCTTT. Translation: CASSVEETTYTNTEAFF.

This sequence joins TRBV7-8 and TRBJ1-4; weak D call: TRBD1 (6 bases). The V end was cut by 5 bases, the J end by 6 bases, with 16 bases between. The length of the CDR3 is 15 residues. Germline V gives CDR1 SGHVS, CDR2 FQNEAQ. CDR3 bases: TGTGCCAGCAGCGGGCAGGCCAGGGGTGATGAAAAACTGTTTTTT. Protein product: CASSGQARGDEKLFF.

Regarding this clone: This specimen includes other DNA sequences encoding the same CDR3. This sequence joins TRBV2 and TRBJ2-7; TRBD1 aligns across 7 bases. V trimming: 8 bases; J trimming: 1 base; junction bases outside the gene matches: 5. The V gene's germline CDR1 is SNHLY and CDR2 FYNNEI. The CDR3 loop spans 13 amino acids. CDR3 residues: CASSRDSSYEQYF. CDR3 DNA sequence: TGTGCCAGCTCACGGGACAGTTCCTACGAGCAGTACTTC.

V gene TRBV21-1 combines with J gene TRBJ1-1. TRBV21-1 is a pseudogene. The CDR3 sequence is 14 residues long. Here the CDR3 reads CASSPRGGGGIAFF. For the CDR3, the DNA is TGTGCCAGCAGCCCCCGTGGGGGAGGGGGGATAGCTTTCTTT.

This clone was recorded only once. This chain links TRBV27 with TRBJ1-2, with TRBD1 matching 7 bases. The V gene end was trimmed by 4 bases and the J gene end by 0 bases; junction bases not matched to a gene: 14. The length of the CDR3 is 18 residues. Germline V gene sequence: CDR1 MNHEY, CDR2 SMNVEV (reference sequence). DNA of the CDR3: TGTGCCAGCAGTTCGCGGAGCAGGGGGTCCCCAGCTAACTATGGCTACACCTTC. Encoded protein: CASSSRSRGSPANYGYTF.

This rearrangement joins TRBV6-1 to TRBJ2-6; TRBD2 is a possible D gene (5 bases). Germline CDR1 MNHNS, CDR2 SASEGT. V lost 6 bases and J 2 bases, leaving 5 bases between the germline ends. This CDR3 has 13 amino acids. This CDR3 is CASRRAGANVLTF. The CDR3 DNA is TGTGCCAGCAGGAGGGCTGGGGCCAACGTCCTGACTTTC.

The V and J genes are TRBV29-1 and TRBJ1-1; D is perhaps TRBD1 (5 bases). This CDR3 comprises 14 residues. The germline CDR1 and CDR2 sequences are SQVTM and ANQGSEA. V was clipped by 7 bases and J by 4 bases, with 19 bases between them. The CDR3 nucleotides read TGCAGCGGACATCAGGGTATCAGGTCCACTGAAGCTTTCTTT. As protein: CSGHQGIRSTEAFF.

The CDR3 DNA follows: TGTGCCAGCAGTCCTGAGACACCAAACTCGAACACTGAAGCTTTCTTT. Residues: CASSPETPNSNTEAFF. The chain employs TRBV28 and TRBJ1-1, with no clear D. This CDR3 region has 16 residues. Deletions cut 5 bases from V and 1 base from J, with 17 bases between. Looked up from germline, CDR1 is MDHEN and CDR2 is SYDVKM.

The chain couples TRBV18 to TRBJ1-4, with 10 bases identical to TRBD1. The germline CDR1 and CDR2 sequences are KGHSH and LQKENI. The V segment lost 4 bases and the J segment 6 bases; nucleotides outside the gene matches: 8. The CDR3 extends over 16 amino acids. The CDR3 bases are TGTGCCAGCTCACGACAAACCGGGACAGGGGATGAAAAACTGTTTTTT. This sequence encodes CASSRQTGTGDEKLFF.